This passage covers 23 T cell receptor beta chains from one sample sequenced in a study of T cell changes during pregnancy in multiple sclerosis. Sequencing was performed with immunoSEQ multiplex PCR; in TCRdb, only in-frame clones are kept and a portion is missing. The table includes under 95,000 clones, approximately 92% detected once. This sample comprised peripheral blood, obtained in the second trimester of pregnancy. The source of these receptors is a female donor with multiple sclerosis, enrolled in a pregnancy study.

The chain has TRBV28 and TRBJ2-7, with D perhaps matching TRBD1 (5 bases). CDR3 length: 14 amino acids. The V end lost 9 bases, the J end lost 7 bases, and 22 bases lay between the germline ends. Per germline, CDR1 MDHEN and CDR2 SYDVKM. CDR3 nucleotides: TGTGCCAGTATCCGAGACAGTGGTGTGAGGGAGCAGTACTTC. It specifies CASIRDSGVREQYF. Complete variable domain (other parts from reference TRBV28 and TRBJ2-7): DVKVTQSSRYLVKRTGEKVFLECVQDMDHENMFWYRQDPGLGLRLIYFSYDVKMKEKGDIPEGYSVSREKKERFSLILESASTNQTSMYLCASIRDSGVREQYFGPGTRLTVT.

The V gene is TRBV25-1, the J gene TRBJ1-6; D remains ambiguous. This CDR3 is built from 15 residues. The germline CDR1 and CDR2 sequences are MGHDK and SYGVNS. Trimming pared 6 bases from V and 4 bases from J, leaving 13 bases between. The CDR3 DNA sequence: TGTGCCAGCAGCGAAGACCGGGGATATAATTCACCCCTCCACTTT. Its protein is CASSEDRGYNSPLHF.

The chain carries TRBV6-6 and TRBJ1-4; 7 nucleotides line up with TRBD1. The V gene end was trimmed by 5 bases and the J gene end by 7 bases; junction bases not matched to a gene: 10. This CDR3 has 15 amino acids. Germline values: CDR1 MNHNY, CDR2 SVGAGI (reference sequence). This CDR3 reads CASSLDRVEGEKLFF. DNA for the CDR3: TGTGCCAGCAGTCTAGACAGGGTGGAGGGTGAAAAACTGTTTTTT.

The rearrangement joins TRBV2 to TRBJ2-7; D unclear. Germline CDR1 and CDR2: SNHLY and FYNNEI. V was pared by 4 bases and J by 4 bases, with 8 bases between. There are 12 residues in the CDR3. The CDR3 protein is CASSAYKYEQYF. For the CDR3, the DNA is TGTGCCAGCAGTGCCTATAAGTACGAGCAGTACTTC.

For this clone: The same CDR3 is also encoded by other DNA sequences in this sample. V is TRBV7-2 and J is TRBJ2-7, with D possibly being TRBD1 (6 bases). This CDR3 is built from 12 residues. The ends were cut back, 2 bases at V and 4 bases at J, with 6 bases in the middle. CDR1 is SGHTA, CDR2 FQGNSA, per germline. This CDR3 reads CASSLQGYEQYF. The CDR3 bases are TGTGCCAGCAGCTTACAGGGGTACGAGCAGTACTTC.

The V and J genes are TRBV6-5 and TRBJ2-1, with D uncertain. CDR1 and CDR2 from the germline V gene are MNHEY and SVGAGI. Trimming removed 5 bases at V and 9 bases at J, with 11 bases between. The CDR3 consists of 12 residues. In nucleotides, the CDR3 is TGTGCCAGCAGTCCCAGATCCACTGAGCAGTTCTTC. Translation gives CASSPRSTEQFF.

The chain joins TRBV19 to TRBJ2-4, with a possible D match to TRBD1 (6 bases). Trimming pared 7 bases from V and 1 base from J, leaving 20 bases between. CDR3 length: 17 amino acids. CDR1 LNHDA and CDR2 SQIVND come from the germline V gene (reference sequence). CDR3 in amino acids: CASTKQNRETAKNIQYF. CDR3 DNA sequence: TGTGCCAGTACCAAACAGAACAGGGAGACGGCCAAAAACATTCAGTACTTC.

By its share, this clone is medium-sized. This chain links TRBV27 with TRBJ1-1, with D tentatively TRBD1 (5 bases). V was pared by 3 bases and J by 5 bases, with 10 bases between. CDR1 is MNHEY, CDR2 SMNVEV, per germline (reference sequence). The CDR3 contains 13 residues. DNA of the CDR3: TGTGCCAGCAGTTTGGGCAGGGCTACTGAAGCTTTCTTT. This translates into CASSLGRATEAFF.

The chain links TRBV6-5 to TRBJ1-2; D may be TRBD1 (5 bases). This CDR3 has 12 amino acids. V was trimmed by 7 bases and J by 3 bases, leaving 9 bases between them. Germline V gives CDR1 MNHEY, CDR2 SVGAGI. CDR3 region: CASIRADYGYTF. In nucleotides, the CDR3 is TGTGCCAGCATCAGGGCAGACTATGGCTACACCTTC.

Concerning this clone: An end of the junction differs from the germline gene, which may be a read error. The chain links TRBV7-7 to TRBJ2-5; D is undetermined. The CDR3 loop spans 13 amino acids. The germline V gene has CDR1 SSHAT and CDR2 FNYEAQ (reference sequence). This chain's CDR3 is CASSLNLEETQYF. The CDR3 DNA reads TGTGCTAGCAGCTTAAACTTAGAAGAGACCCAGTACTTC.

The J gene is TRBJ1-5, the V gene TRBV2; 7 bases agree with TRBD1. Germline values: CDR1 SNHLY, CDR2 FYNNEI. The length of the CDR3 is 14 residues. V was clipped by 2 bases and J by 6 bases; unmatched bases: 4. The CDR3 is CASSEWRDSQPQHF. The CDR3 nucleotides are TGTGCCAGCAGTGAATGGAGGGACAGTCAGCCCCAGCATTTT.

This clone was counted a single time. The rearrangement joins TRBV23-1 to TRBJ2-5, with D uncertain. TRBV23-1 is known as an ORF, though its function is uncertain. The CDR3 contains 17 residues. The ends were cut back, 2 bases at V and 3 bases at J, with 19 bases in the middle. The CDR3 DNA is TGCGCCAGCAGTCAAGTTATTACAGATAGTAATGAAGAGACCCAGTACTTC. Its translation: CASSQVITDSNEETQYF.

The J gene is TRBJ2-1, the V gene TRBV27; TRBD2 aligns across 12 bases. CDR1 is MNHEY and CDR2 is SMNVEV in the germline V gene (reference sequence). This CDR3 is built from 15 residues. The ends lost 7 bases at V and 9 bases at J; junction bases unmatched: 10. The DNA for the CDR3 is TGTGCCAGCACCGCTCTAGCGGGAGGGTCGGGTGAGCAGTTCTTC. Translation: CASTALAGGSGEQFF.

The chain has TRBV7-9 and TRBJ2-3; tentative D call: TRBD1 (6 bases). Germline values: CDR1 SEHNR, CDR2 FQNEAQ (reference sequence). The CDR3 is 15 amino acids. V dropped 5 bases and J dropped 0 bases, with 12 bases sitting between them. The CDR3: CASSQQGLSTDTQYF. The DNA of the CDR3 is TGTGCCAGCAGCCAACAGGGATTGAGCACAGATACGCAGTATTTT.

V gene TRBV5-1 combines with J gene TRBJ2-1, with 7 positions matching TRBD1. V lost 0 bases and J lost 0; bases outside the gene matches: 21. The CDR3 is 22 residues long. Germline assignment: CDR1 SGHRS and CDR2 YFSETQ. The CDR3 DNA reads as TGCGCCAGCAGCTTGGACCTTTCCCCCATAGGGACAGTACAGAGCTCCTACAATGAGCAGTTCTTC. This gives the protein CASSLDLSPIGTVQSSYNEQFF.

Only one count was recorded for this clone. V usage is TRBV4-3 and J usage is TRBJ2-1, with 10 positions matching TRBD2. The CDR3 loop spans 14 amino acids. V shed 4 bases and J 9 bases; nucleotides not matched to a gene: 6. Germline loops: CDR1 LGHNA, CDR2 YSLEER. As DNA, the CDR3 is TGCGCCAGCAGCCGAGCGGGGGGGCGCACTGAGCAGTTCTTC. This translates into CASSRAGGRTEQFF.

The CDR3 sequence: CASSPRLDLMGEQYF. Here the CDR3 DNA reads TGTGCCAGCAGCCCTAGACTAGACCTAATGGGCGAGCAGTACTTC. V is TRBV6-6 and J is TRBJ2-7; D possibly corresponds to TRBD2 (6 bases). CDR3 length: 15 residues. V dropped 6 bases and J dropped 6 bases, with 21 bases sitting between them. The germline V gene has CDR1 MNHNY and CDR2 SVGAGI (reference sequence).

V usage is TRBV5-1 and J usage is TRBJ2-1; perhaps TRBD2 as D (6 bases). V was pared by 0 bases and J by 4 bases, with 11 bases between. There are 15 residues in the CDR3. Per the germline V gene, CDR1 is SGHRS and CDR2 is YFSETQ. The CDR3 region has the DNA TGCGCCAGCAGCTTGGAAGCGGGTGGGTACAATGAGCAGTTCTTC. Protein product: CASSLEAGGYNEQFF.

CDR3 DNA sequence: TGTGCCAGCAGCCCCGGTGGGGCCAACGTCCTGACTTTC. Encoded protein: CASSPGGANVLTF. The V call is TRBV7-3, the J call TRBJ2-6; no reliable D call. V lost 5 bases to trimming and J lost 3 bases, with 5 bases between them. This CDR3 has 13 amino acids. CDR1 and CDR2 from the germline V gene are SGHTA and FQGTGA.

This clone was observed a few times. The genes are TRBV5-1 and TRBJ1-2; maybe TRBD1 (5 bases). The V and J ends lost 7 bases and 4 bases respectively, with 14 bases between them. This CDR3 comprises 13 residues. CDR1 is SGHRS and CDR2 is YFSETQ in the germline V gene. CDR3 bases: TGCGCCAGCGGAACGGGGGGGGGCTATGGCTACACCTTC. Its translation is CASGTGGGYGYTF.

This CDR3 is CASSQNSGNTIYF. DNA for the CDR3: TGTGCCAGCAGCCAAAACTCTGGAAACACCATATATTTT. The rearrangement uses TRBV7-6 and TRBJ1-3; no definite D call. V was cut by 5 bases and J by 0 bases, with 5 bases left in between. In germline, CDR1 is SGHVS, CDR2 FNYEAQ. The CDR3 runs to 13 residues.

The chain links TRBV10-3 to TRBJ2-1, with D perhaps matching TRBD1 (5 bases). The CDR3 is made up of 16 amino acids. CDR1 is ENHRY, CDR2 SYGVKD, per germline. The V end lost 3 bases, the J end lost 0 bases, and 12 bases lay between the germline ends. CDR3 sequence: CAISEPGIGSYNEQFF. The CDR3 DNA is TGTGCCATCAGTGAACCAGGGATCGGCTCCTACAATGAGCAGTTCTTC.

This sequence joins TRBV28 and TRBJ2-5, with 7 bases aligning to TRBD1. With 1 base clipped from V and 4 bases from J, the junction kept 9 bases outside the gene matches. The CDR3 length is 16 residues. Per the germline V gene, CDR1 is MDHEN and CDR2 is SYDVKM. As DNA, the CDR3 is TGTGCCAGCAGTTTATTCCCCAGGGGGATTTCAGAGACCCAGTACTTC. Translated, it gives CASSLFPRGISETQYF.